These T cell receptor beta chains were read from a single sample in a study of STAT5B mutations in CD4+ large granular lymphocyte leukemia. Generated by immunoSEQ multiplex PCR, the TCRdb table keeps only in-frame clones and is missing some. This repertoire shows about 40,000 clones, 84% found once; its top ten account for 0.3% to 0.35%. The material sequenced was CD4+ T cells from blood buffy coats. The receptors stem from a human donor in good health. The CDR3 runs from the conserved cysteine through the conserved F or W. The D gene is left open where the match is weak. The size of a clone is reported for some rows only, either as once, few or many, or as a class for expanded clones.

>TRBV15|TRBD2|TRBJ2-1|NA
CATSRGLAGGHGLGEQFF
TGTGCCACCAGCAGAGGACTAGCGGGAGGGCATGGGTTGGGTGAGCAGTTCTTC
>TRBV5-1|NA|TRBJ2-7|NA
CASSLVPEQTYEQYF
TGCGCCAGCAGCTTGGTACCAGAACAAACGTACGAGCAGTACTTC
>TRBV5-6|TRBD2|TRBJ2-5|NA
CASSSPGGVAGGQETQYF
TGTGCCAGCAGCTCCCCCGGAGGAGTAGCGGGGGGCCAAGAGACCCAGTACTTC
>TRBV11-2|TRBD1|TRBJ1-2|NA
CASSPRTGEGYGYTF
TGTGCCAGCAGCCCTCGGACAGGGGAGGGCTATGGCTACACCTTC
>TRBV7-9|NA|TRBJ2-6|NA
CASSLGSGSGANVLTF
TGTGCCAGCAGCTTGGGATCCGGCTCTGGGGCCAACGTCCTGACTTTC
>TRBV10-3|TRBD2|TRBJ2-3|few
CACAGEETQYF
TGTGCCTGTGCGGGAGAGGAGACGCAGTATTTT
>TRBV4-1|NA|TRBJ1-2|few
CASSQQGDYGYTF
TGCGCCAGCAGCCAACAGGGAGACTATGGCTACACCTTC
>TRBV18|NA|TRBJ2-2|few
CASSPQGSGNTGELFF
TGTGCCAGCTCACCACAGGGTAGCGGGAACACCGGGGAGCTGTTTTTT
>TRBV5-6|NA|TRBJ2-2|NA
CASSGSGHLNTGELFF
TGTGCCAGCAGCGGATCCGGACATCTCAACACCGGGGAGCTGTTTTTT
>TRBV5-4|NA|TRBJ2-1|NA
CASRADSTYNEQFF
TGTGCCAGCAGAGCTGACAGCACCTACAATGAGCAGTTCTTC
>TRBV7-2|TRBD2|TRBJ2-5|NA
CASSFGTSVLQETQYF
TGTGCCAGCAGTTTTGGGACTAGCGTCCTCCAAGAGACCCAGTACTTC
>TRBV5-1|TRBD2|TRBJ2-1|NA
CASSAGLAGGAEQFF
TGCGCCAGCAGCGCGGGACTAGCGGGGGGCGCTGAGCAGTTCTTC
>TRBV4-3|TRBD2|TRBJ2-1|NA
CASSRDSGATYNEQFF
TGCGCCAGCAGCCGAGATAGCGGGGCCACATACAATGAGCAGTTCTTC
>TRBV19|NA|TRBJ2-2|NA
CASSSLGTANTGELFF
TGTGCCAGTAGCTCCTTAGGGACGGCGAACACCGGGGAGCTGTTTTTT
>TRBV11-2|NA|TRBJ1-2|few
CASSRTNYGYTF
TGTGCCAGCAGCAGGACAAACTATGGCTACACCTTC
>TRBV5-1|TRBD1|TRBJ2-5|NA
CASRRTGTEGWETQYF
TGCGCCAGCAGGCGGACAGGAACTGAAGGATGGGAGACCCAGTACTTC
>TRBV7-9|NA|TRBJ1-4|NA
CASSLDREGEKLFF
TGTGCCAGCAGCTTAGACAGGGAAGGTGAAAAACTGTTTTTT
>TRBV6-5|TRBD2|TRBJ2-1|NA
CASSYVASGINEQFF
TGTGCCAGCAGTTACGTGGCTAGCGGGATCAATGAGCAGTTCTTC
>TRBV9|TRBD1|TRBJ1-1|NA
CASSVAATGVVAFF
TGTGCCAGCAGCGTAGCGGCTACAGGGGTTGTAGCTTTCTTT
>TRBV7-9|TRBD1|TRBJ1-5|few
CASSLAGTDSPHF
TGTGCCAGCAGCTTAGCAGGGACAGATTCCCCGCATTTT
>TRBV28|NA|TRBJ1-4|NA
CASSIVPNAGPNEKLFF
TGTGCCAGCAGCATTGTTCCTAATGCGGGCCCTAATGAAAAACTGTTTTTT
>TRBV4-1|NA|TRBJ2-7|NA
CASSQVPGQGYEQYF
TGCGCCAGCAGCCAAGTTCCAGGGCAGGGATACGAGCAGTACTTC
>TRBV2|TRBD1|TRBJ1-5|few
CASIMDRGQPQHF
TGTGCCAGCATCATGGACAGGGGCCAGCCCCAGCATTTT
>TRBV28|NA|TRBJ2-7|NA
CASSLYGSSYEQYF
TGTGCCAGCAGTTTGTACGGTAGCTCCTACGAGCAGTACTTC
>TRBV19|TRBD2|TRBJ2-3|NA
CASSLPSGGLRDTQYF
TGTGCCAGTAGTCTCCCTAGCGGGGGCCTGAGGGATACGCAGTATTTT
>TRBV28|TRBD1|TRBJ1-1|few
CASSLTGGASEAFF
TGTGCCAGCAGTTTAACAGGGGGCGCCTCTGAAGCTTTCTTT